A selection of T cell receptor beta chains follows, all from one sample in a study of OX40 agonist ivuxolimab in advanced cancers. TCRdb's table, derived via immunoSEQ multiplex PCR, lists solely in-frame clones and lacks some. The sample lists about 46,000 clones; roughly nine tenths were seen once. The source material was CD4+ or CD8+ T cells sorted from blood, sampled in a trial of the OX40 agonist ivuxolimab. These receptors all stem from an adult with an advanced solid tumor such as melanoma, head and neck, liver or kidney cancer. CDR3s include the opening cysteine and the closing phenylalanine or tryptophan.

TRBV5-6	TRBJ1-1	CASSSRVEAFF
TRBV6-4	TRBJ2-1	CASSGLAGNEQFF
TRBV4-1	TRBJ2-2	CASSQDWLTADTGELFF
TRBV11-2	TRBJ1-5	CASSPGGRGYSNQPQHF
TRBV4-1	TRBJ2-7	CASSQLAGGNYEQYF
TRBV5-6	TRBJ2-7	CASSVEGFTVSYEQYF
TRBV6-5	TRBJ2-7	CAVRDRDLYEQYF
TRBV4-2	TRBJ2-4	CASSPLASGMAKNIQYF
TRBV15	TRBJ1-3	CATSREPGGQGENTIYF
TRBV5-1	TRBJ1-1	CASSKYGTGGTNTEAFF
TRBV4-1	TRBJ2-2	CASSPRNSGGTGELFF
TRBV5-4	TRBJ2-7	CASSFGQSNYEQYF
TRBV6-4	TRBJ2-2	CASSEGNTGELFF
TRBV12-5	TRBJ1-1	CASGLSGQVTEAFF
TRBV18	TRBJ2-1	CASSRKTGREEQFF
TRBV29-1	TRBJ2-2	CSVEDPGRPYTGELFF
TRBV27	TRBJ1-2	CASSPGGSLGGYTF
TRBV23-1	TRBJ1-2	CASSQSYADQRDF
TRBV10-3	TRBJ1-3	CAISESADRFRNTIYF
TRBV27	TRBJ2-3	CASSLAGEEGEEDTQYF
TRBV4-1	TRBJ2-2	CASSQEPPLATGELFF
TRBV5-6	TRBJ2-2	CASSFRGNTGELFF
TRBV5-5	TRBJ2-1	CASRGDEQFF
TRBV5-4	TRBJ2-5	CASSLEVAGEQYF
TRBV7-9	TRBJ2-7	CASSLGTTSSSYEQYF
TRBV27	TRBJ1-2	CASSSGQGYGYTF
TRBV27	TRBJ2-5	CASSLLGPTGAKSQYF
TRBV28	TRBJ2-1	CASSPGLLWQFF
TRBV2	TRBJ1-1	CASSDTPGANTEAFF
TRBV7-6	TRBJ1-2	CASSLGTGNDGYTF
TRBV27	TRBJ1-3	CASSLARGNTIYF
TRBV7-3	TRBJ2-1	CASSQGTSGRDEQFF
TRBV28	TRBJ1-5	CASSLTPKGNQPQHF
TRBV14	TRBJ1-5	CASSHSQDSNQPQHF
TRBV14	TRBJ1-5	CASSQEKAHQPQHF
TRBV18	TRBJ2-7	CASSPPPGTGKYEQYF
TRBV13	TRBJ2-7	CASSGAANLGTGHSYEQYF
TRBV11-2	TRBJ1-2	CASSLPGLGQDYGYTF
TRBV27	TRBJ1-1	CASSLWATTNTEAFF
TRBV29-1	TRBJ2-7	CSVVGGGSYEQYF
TRBV28	TRBJ1-4	CASSFDGATNEKLFF
TRBV28	TRBJ1-1	CASSSALTNTEAFF
TRBV6-5	TRBJ2-5	CASSILGTLETQYF